A single sample gave rise to the 27 T cell receptor beta chains below, sequenced in a study of shared clonotypes between healthy human individuals. TCRdb keeps only in-frame clones here, not all; method: immunoSEQ multiplex PCR. The sample comprises approximately 2,300,000 clones, under 95% of which are singletons, and about 0.36% rests with the top ten. The sequenced sample consisted of naive CD4+ T cells from PBMCs. The subset: CD45RA+ positively selected. Receptor source: a young man in good health. Some clones in this sample may be carry-over from other donors' samples.

The chain employs TRBV7-8 and TRBJ2-7; tentative D call: TRBD2 (5 bases). Germline loops: CDR1 SGHVS, CDR2 FQNEAQ. The germline V and J ends were trimmed by 3 bases and 6 bases, with 15 bases remaining between them. The CDR3 extends over 14 amino acids. This chain's CDR3 is CASSLRAARGEQYF. CDR3 DNA sequence: TGTGCCAGCAGCTTGAGGGCGGCCCGAGGCGAGCAGTACTTC.

On this clone: Other DNA sequences in the same sample also yield this CDR3. The CDR3, as DNA: TGCGCCAGCAGCCCAGGGACAGGGGGTGAGGAGACCCAGTACTTC. Translated, it gives CASSPGTGGEETQYF. This chain uses TRBV5-1 with TRBJ2-5, with TRBD1 identical over 11 bases. The CDR3 covers 15 residues. From germline, CDR1 is SGHRS and CDR2 YFSETQ. Trimming at V came to 4 bases and at J to 5 bases, leaving 7 bases not matched to a gene.

The CDR3 protein is CASSLGDKNTEAFF. DNA of the CDR3: TGTGCCAGCAGCTTAGGGGACAAGAACACTGAAGCTTTCTTT. The V gene is TRBV7-6, the J gene TRBJ1-1; D may be TRBD1 (6 bases). The CDR3 loop spans 14 amino acids. Trimming removed 1 base from V and 1 base from J, with 7 bases in between. In germline, CDR1 is SGHVS, CDR2 FNYEAQ.

The chain recombines TRBV19 with TRBJ1-2; D unclear. The CDR3 contains 14 residues. Trimming cost V 6 bases and J 4 bases, with 15 bases left between them. CDR1 is LNHDA, CDR2 SQIVND, per germline (reference sequence). The DNA of the CDR3 is TGTGCCAGTAGCCCCCCGCCCGAGATCTATGGCTACACCTTC. This codes for CASSPPPEIYGYTF. Full variable domain (rest looked up from reference TRBV19 and TRBJ1-2): DGGITQSPKYLFRKEGQNVTLSCEQNLNHDAMYWYRQDPGQGLRLIYYSQIVNDFQKGDIAEGYSVSREKKESFPLTVTSAQKNPTAFYLCASSPPPEIYGYTFGSGTRLTVV.

The chain combines TRBV18 with TRBJ2-2; no firm D call. The CDR3 consists of 16 residues. Germline CDR1 reads KGHSH; CDR2 reads LQKENI. V was shortened by 6 bases and J by 0 bases, with 14 bases between the two germline ends. In nucleotides, the CDR3 is TGTGCCAGCTCGCCGGCCCCATCACCGAACACCGGGGAGCTGTTTTTT. Translation: CASSPAPSPNTGELFF.

In its sample, this clone was seen once. This chain connects TRBV7-6 to TRBJ2-7, with no clear D. The CDR3 extends over 16 amino acids. The V and J ends lost 1 base and 7 bases respectively, with 20 bases between them. Germline V CDR1 and CDR2: SGHVS, FNYEAQ. DNA of the CDR3: TGTGCCAGCAGCTTAGGGAGTGGGCAGACATTCAGGGAGCAGTACTTC. Translation gives CASSLGSGQTFREQYF.

A word on this clone: This specimen includes other DNA sequences encoding the same CDR3. The chain couples TRBV5-1 to TRBJ2-5; 10 nucleotides align to TRBD1. V gave up 3 bases and J gave up 5 bases; unmatched junction bases: 1. Germline assignment: CDR1 SGHRS and CDR2 YFSETQ. The CDR3 extends over 13 amino acids. The CDR3 loop reads CASSSGQGETQYF. Here the CDR3 DNA reads TGCGCCAGCAGCTCGGGACAGGGGGAGACCCAGTACTTC.

This rearrangement joins TRBV7-3 to TRBJ2-1, with D perhaps TRBD1 (6 bases). This CDR3 region has 15 residues. Trimming took off 5 bases at V and 5 bases at J, with 16 bases between the two ends. Per germline, CDR1 SGHTA and CDR2 FQGTGA. The CDR3 sequence: CASSPQGFSHNEQFF. CDR3 sequence (DNA): TGTGCCAGCAGCCCACAGGGATTCTCACACAATGAGCAGTTCTTC.

The V call is TRBV4-1, the J call TRBJ2-7; the D call may be TRBD1 or TRBD2 (5 bases each). Germline lookup yields CDR1 MGHRA and CDR2 YSYEKL. V lost 1 base, J lost 3 bases, and 19 bases lay in between. This CDR3 is 17 amino acids long. In DNA form, the CDR3 reads TGCGCCAGCAGCCAAGGTCCAAGAGGGGAGTTAATCTACGAGCAGTACTTC. Translation: CASSQGPRGELIYEQYF.

The chain recombines TRBV7-3 with TRBJ2-6, with D perhaps matching TRBD2 (5 bases). Between the trimmed V and J ends, which lost 6 bases and 1 base, there was a span of 10 bases. The CDR3 has 15 amino acids. The germline V gene has CDR1 SGHTA and CDR2 FQGTGA. The CDR3 sequence: CASSVGGSGANVLTF. The CDR3 region has the DNA TGTGCCAGCAGTGTAGGAGGATCTGGGGCCAACGTCCTGACTTTC.

This clone was found once. Other DNA sequences in the same sample also yield this CDR3. V and J are TRBV19 and TRBJ1-2; no reliable D call. The CDR3 is 14 amino acids. V lost 3 bases to trimming and J lost 1 base, with 9 bases between them. The germline gives CDR1 LNHDA, CDR2 SQIVND (reference sequence). The CDR3 is CASSIRVSNYGYTF. The CDR3 coding sequence is TGTGCCAGTAGTATTCGAGTCAGTAACTATGGCTACACCTTC.

V gene TRBV11-1 combines with J gene TRBJ2-2; D may be TRBD1 (5 bases). CDR3 size: 15 residues. V lost 5 bases and J 6 bases, leaving 16 bases between the germline ends. Germline V gene data show CDR1 as SGHAT and CDR2 as FQDESV (reference sequence). The CDR3 sequence: CASSDPYPTAGELFF. The CDR3 nucleotides read TGTGCCAGCAGCGATCCCTACCCGACAGCCGGGGAGCTGTTTTTT.

This chain links TRBV27 with TRBJ2-1; TRBD1 matches 7 bases. Germline V gene data show CDR1 as MNHEY and CDR2 as SMNVEV (reference sequence). Trimming took 5 bases from V and 4 from J; bases not matched to a gene: 14. The CDR3 is 17 residues long. This CDR3 is CASSQKRWDRAYNEQFF. The CDR3 coding sequence is TGTGCCAGCAGTCAAAAAAGGTGGGACAGAGCTTACAATGAGCAGTTCTTC.

V and J are TRBV5-1 and TRBJ2-1, with unresolved D. The CDR3 spans 15 residues. Germline V gene data show CDR1 as SGHRS and CDR2 as YFSETQ. V was trimmed by 3 bases and J by 7 bases, leaving 17 bases between them. CDR3 nucleotide sequence: TGCGCCAGCAGCTGGCAGACAAACTACGGAAATGAGCAGTTCTTC. It yields the protein CASSWQTNYGNEQFF.

The chain is built from TRBV6-5 and TRBJ1-4, with a weak D call TRBD1 (5 bases). Germline V CDR1 and CDR2: MNHEY, SVGAGI. Trimming took 0 bases from V and 7 from J, leaving 12 bases between them. The CDR3 sequence is 15 residues long. Written as DNA, the CDR3 is TGTGCCAGCAGTTACTCGAATCGGGGGGTTGAAAAACTGTTTTTT. This codes for CASSYSNRGVEKLFF.

V usage is TRBV10-3 and J usage is TRBJ2-1; D may be TRBD1 (6 bases). CDR1 is ENHRY and CDR2 is SYGVKD in the germline V gene. CDR3 length equals 14 residues. V shed 7 bases and J shed 1 base, with 11 bases lying between them. DNA for the CDR3: TGTGCCATCAAAGGGGGAGTGTCCTACAATGAGCAGTTCTTC. Amino acid sequence: CAIKGGVSYNEQFF.

This chain links TRBV15 with TRBJ2-1; D is unclear. The CDR3 loop spans 15 amino acids. Trimming took 0 bases from V and 4 from J, leaving 10 bases between them. In germline, CDR1 is LNHNV, CDR2 YYDKDF (reference sequence). CDR3 residues: CATSRDFGKYNEQFF. The CDR3, as DNA: TGTGCCACCAGCAGAGATTTTGGGAAATACAATGAGCAGTTCTTC. The variable domain in full, completed from reference TRBV15 and TRBJ2-1, reads DAMVIQNPRYQVTQFGKPVTLSCSQTLNHNVMYWYQQKSSQAPKLLFHYYDKDFNNEADTPDNFQSRRPNTSFCFLDIRSPGLGDTAMYLCATSRDFGKYNEQFFGPGTRLTVL.

V gene TRBV5-4 combines with J gene TRBJ1-2; D remains unclear. Germline values: CDR1 SGHNT, CDR2 YYREEE (reference sequence). Trimming cost V 0 bases and J 4 bases, with 13 bases left between them. The CDR3 runs 15 residues. CDR3 in amino acids: CASSLELRQTYGYTF. Here the CDR3 DNA reads TGTGCCAGCAGCTTGGAGCTCCGGCAGACCTATGGCTACACCTTC.

This chain connects TRBV4-3 to TRBJ1-2; D might be TRBD1 (6 bases). Germline CDR1 LGHNA, CDR2 YSLEER. The V end lost 2 bases, the J end lost 3 bases, and 13 bases lay between the germline ends. The CDR3 has 15 residues. DNA for the CDR3: TGCGCCAGCAGCCAACTGGGGGGGCCAGACTATGGCTACACCTTC. Translating it yields CASSQLGGPDYGYTF.

The chain has TRBV7-8 and TRBJ2-2; 7 nucleotides match TRBD1. There are 15 residues in the CDR3. V shed 4 bases, J shed 5 bases, and the junction held 7 bases outside the gene matches. Germline V lookup: CDR1 SGHVS, CDR2 FQNEAQ. The CDR3 sequence is CASSSRGMETGELFF. In DNA, the CDR3 is TGTGCCAGCAGCTCCAGGGGGATGGAGACCGGGGAGCTGTTTTTT.

The rearrangement joins TRBV5-1 to TRBJ1-1; a possible D gene is TRBD1 (5 bases). CDR3 size: 13 residues. Trimming left V 1 base short and J 4 bases short, with 8 bases between. Germline V gene lookup returns CDR1 SGHRS and CDR2 YFSETQ. CDR3 residues: CASSLIGATEAFF. CDR3 DNA sequence: TGCGCCAGCAGCTTGATAGGGGCCACTGAAGCTTTCTTT.

The J gene is TRBJ2-1, the V gene TRBV7-2; D might be TRBD2 (6 bases). Germline V lookup: CDR1 SGHTA, CDR2 FQGNSA. The CDR3 contains 15 residues. Trimming took off 5 bases at V and 9 bases at J, with 20 bases between the two ends. For the CDR3, the DNA is TGTGCCAGCAGCCCAGTAGGGTGGGAGGAGACTGAGCAGTTCTTC. Protein product: CASSPVGWEETEQFF. Looking up the rest from reference TRBV7-2 and TRBJ2-1 gives the full variable domain: GAGVSQSPSNKVTEKGKDVELRCDPISGHTALYWYRQSLGQGLEFLIYFQGNSAPDKSGLPSDRFSAERTGGSVSTLTIQRTQQEDSAVYLCASSPVGWEETEQFFGPGTRLTVL.

This rearrangement joins TRBV10-1 to TRBJ2-2; 7 nucleotides agree with TRBD2. Germline V gene sequence: CDR1 WNHNN, CDR2 SYGVQD (reference sequence). The junction had 11 bases not matched to a gene; V was cut back by 3 bases and J by 4 bases. This CDR3 region has 17 residues. CDR3 amino acids: CASSDPGLDGRTGELFF. CDR3 DNA: TGCGCCAGCAGTGATCCCGGACTAGATGGTCGCACCGGGGAGCTGTTTTTT.

The V call is TRBV19, the J call TRBJ1-4; 7 positions agree with TRBD1. V lost 6 bases and J lost 8; bases outside the gene matches: 9. The CDR3 runs 14 residues. Germline V gene lookup returns CDR1 LNHDA and CDR2 SQIVND (reference sequence). The CDR3 is CASSRTGRDEKLFF. DNA of the CDR3: TGTGCCAGTAGCAGGACAGGACGGGACGAAAAACTGTTTTTT.

The chain combines TRBV7-3 with TRBJ2-7, with D possibly matching TRBD1 (5 bases). Germline V gene sequence: CDR1 SGHTA, CDR2 FQGTGA. The CDR3 is 12 amino acids. V lost 5 bases, J lost 6 bases, and 11 bases lay in between. The CDR3 DNA reads TGTGCCAGCAGCGCCCAGGGCGGCGAGCAGTACTTC. As protein: CASSAQGGEQYF.

The chain recombines TRBV5-4 with TRBJ2-5; tentatively, D is TRBD2 (6 bases). Trimming removed 3 bases from V and 4 bases from J, with 16 bases in between. CDR1 is SGHNT and CDR2 is YYREEE in the germline V gene (reference sequence). There are 15 residues in the CDR3. The CDR3 coding sequence is TGTGCCAGCAGCTCAATTACTAGGCGGGGAGAGACCCAGTACTTC. It encodes CASSSITRRGETQYF.

This rearrangement joins TRBV7-9 to TRBJ2-7, with a tentative D call TRBD1 (5 bases). The CDR3 is 12 residues long. Germline values: CDR1 SEHNR, CDR2 FQNEAQ (reference sequence). The V end was cut by 8 bases, the J end by 6 bases, with 14 bases between. CDR3 nucleotides: TGTGCCAGCCGATCAGGGTACGGCGAGCAGTACTTC. This gives the protein CASRSGYGEQYF.